Listed below are T cell receptor beta chains from one sample, sequenced in a study of cytomegalovirus exposure and HLA in healthy donors. Sequencing was performed with immunoSEQ multiplex PCR; in TCRdb, only in-frame clones are kept and a portion is missing. The sample yields under 200,000 clones, approximately 81% seen once. The material sequenced was PBMCs. The receptors derive from a boy aged 2-9 years in good health and CMV-seronegative. The CDR3 runs from the conserved cysteine through the conserved F or W. D genes are given only for firm matches. Clone sizes are given selectively: once, few, many, or a class where the clone is expanded.

>TRBJ1-4|few|TRBD1|TRBV18
TGTGCCAGCTCACCGTTGACAGGGGAGGTATGTAGTGAAAAACTGTTTTTT
CASSPLTGEVCSEKLFF
>TRBJ2-5|-|-|TRBV30
TGTGCCTGGAGGGTGGTGGGGGGGCGGGGGGAGACCCAGTACTTC
CAWRVVGGRGETQYF
>TRBJ2-2|-|-|TRBV7-7
TGTGCCAGCAGCCTGGCAGGGAACACCGGGGAGCTGTTTTTT
CASSLAGNTGELFF
>TRBJ2-7|-|TRBD1|TRBV11-2
TGTGCCAGCAGCTTAGAGTTCGAGGACAGGGTTCCCTACGAGCAGTACTTC
CASSLEFEDRVPYEQYF
>TRBJ2-3|-|-|TRBV9
TGTGCCAGCAGTCGTCCCGGTCAAAGCACAGATACGCAGTATTTT
CASSRPGQSTDTQYF
>TRBJ2-7|-|TRBD1|TRBV15
TGTGCCACCAGCAGAGATCAGGACAGGGGTACCTACGAGCAGTACTTC
CATSRDQDRGTYEQYF
>TRBJ2-2|-|TRBD2|TRBV5-1
TGCGCCAGCAGCCCGGGACTATTAAACACCGGGGAGCTGTTTTTT
CASSPGLLNTGELFF
>TRBJ2-5|-|TRBD1|TRBV6-1
TGTGCCAGCAGTAGGACAGGGAACGGACAAGAGACCCAGTACTTC
CASSRTGNGQETQYF
>TRBJ1-1|-|TRBD1|TRBV5-1
TGCGCCAGCAGCGGGGCCTCGGGACAGACTAACACTGAAGCTTTCTTT
CASSGASGQTNTEAFF
>TRBJ2-7|-|TRBD2|TRBV6-5
TGTGCCAGCAGTCCCCTCCGACTAGCGGGACGGGAGCAGTACTTC
CASSPLRLAGREQYF
>TRBJ1-4|few|-|TRBV11-2
TGTGCCAGCAGCCGAGGGGGGGCTAATGAAAAACTGTTTTTT
CASSRGGANEKLFF
>TRBJ2-7|few|TRBD2|TRBV5-1
TGCGCCAGCAGCGGAGCGTCTAGCGGGGCAGCCTACGAGCAGTACTTC
CASSGASSGAAYEQYF